Listed below are T cell receptor beta chains from one sample, sequenced in a study of blood T cell repertoires in COVID-19. Sequencing was performed with immunoSEQ multiplex PCR; in TCRdb, only in-frame clones are kept and a portion is missing. The sample shows tens of thousands of clones, around four fifths of them seen only once. The material sequenced was peripheral blood. The source is an older man with acute or convalescent COVID-19. CDR3s include the opening cysteine and the closing phenylalanine or tryptophan. A D gene is named only where the DNA matches it firmly. Clone sizes are given selectively: once, few, many, or a class where the clone is expanded.

J	size	D	V	CDR3	DNA
TRBJ2-3	NA	NA	TRBV2	CASTVPRGRADTQYF	TGTGCCAGCACCGTGCCCAGGGGACGGGCGGATACGCAGTATTTT
TRBJ1-2	NA	NA	TRBV6-5	CASSPIGRAIDGYTF	TGTGCCAGCAGCCCCATTGGGAGGGCGATAGATGGCTACACCTTC
TRBJ1-6	NA	NA	TRBV5-1	CASSLRPGADSPLHF	TGCGCCAGCAGCTTGCGGCCAGGGGCGGATTCACCCCTCCACTTT
TRBJ2-7	NA	NA	TRBV10-1	CASRRGGYEQYF	TGCGCCAGCAGGAGGGGGGGCTACGAGCAGTACTTC
TRBJ2-3	NA	NA	TRBV9	CASSVADLGGADTQYF	TGTGCCAGCAGCGTAGCTGACCTAGGCGGGGCAGATACGCAGTATTTT
TRBJ1-2	NA	TRBD1	TRBV4-2	CASSQETRGRNYGYTF	TGTGCCAGCAGCCAAGAAACCAGGGGGAGAAACTATGGCTACACCTTC
TRBJ2-2	few	TRBD2	TRBV29-1	CSVARGRTNTGELFF	TGCAGCGTCGCGCGGGGGAGGACGAACACCGGGGAGCTGTTTTTT
TRBJ2-7	NA	NA	TRBV5-1	CASSLDGTAGYEQYF	TGCGCCAGCAGCTTGGATGGGACTGCTGGCTACGAGCAGTACTTC
TRBJ1-1	NA	NA	TRBV6-5	CASSFVGVPPEAFF	TGTGCCAGCAGTTTTGTCGGGGTTCCTCCCGAAGCTTTCTTT
TRBJ1-2	NA	TRBD1	TRBV14	CASSRPGQAIYGYTF	TGTGCCAGCAGCCGTCCGGGACAGGCAATCTATGGCTACACCTTC
TRBJ2-7	NA	TRBD1	TRBV7-9	CASSFATGGLGEQYF	TGTGCCAGCAGCTTTGCGACAGGGGGCTTGGGTGAGCAGTACTTC
TRBJ2-7	NA	NA	TRBV7-3	CASSPGGVREQYF	TGTGCCAGCAGCCCGGGTGGCGTGAGGGAGCAGTACTTC
TRBJ2-5	NA	TRBD1	TRBV7-9	CASSLAGQGGTQYF	TGTGCCAGCAGCTTAGCAGGACAGGGAGGAACCCAGTACTTC
TRBJ2-7	NA	NA	TRBV3-1/TRBV3-2	CASSPRDLPYEQYF	TGTGCCAGCAGCCCGCGGGACTTACCCTACGAGCAGTACTTC
TRBJ2-5	NA	TRBD2	TRBV10-1	CASSESTSGIQETQYF	TGCGCCAGCAGTGAGTCGACTAGCGGGATCCAAGAGACCCAGTACTTC
TRBJ2-1	NA	TRBD2	TRBV9	CASSVGPAGGRNEQFF	TGTGCCAGCAGCGTAGGCCCAGCGGGGGGTCGAAATGAGCAGTTCTTC
TRBJ2-2	NA	TRBD1	TRBV15	CATSVTGGGTGELFF	TGTGCCACCAGCGTTACAGGGGGCGGAACCGGGGAGCTGTTTTTT
TRBJ2-7	NA	NA	TRBV5-1	CASSLMGGQGSLYEQYF	TGCGCCAGCAGCTTGATGGGGGGGCAGGGGTCCCTCTACGAGCAGTACTTC
TRBJ2-7	NA	NA	TRBV6-5	CAIGRGPTGYEQYF	TGTGCCATCGGGCGGGGGCCTACGGGGTACGAGCAGTACTTC
TRBJ1-5	NA	NA	TRBV2	CASSVGGGNQPQHF	TGTGCCAGCAGTGTCGGGGGGGGCAATCAGCCCCAGCATTTT
TRBJ2-7	NA	TRBD1	TRBV5-6	CASSFGTGDPEQYF	TGTGCCAGCAGCTTCGGGACAGGGGACCCCGAGCAGTACTTC
TRBJ2-4	NA	NA	TRBV3-1/TRBV3-2	CASSPFGPTGRKNIQYF	TGTGCCAGCAGCCCCTTCGGACCGACAGGGAGGAAAAACATTCAGTACTTC
TRBJ1-1	NA	NA	TRBV27	CASSLYGLRNTEAFF	TGTGCCAGCAGTTTATACGGGTTGCGGAACACTGAAGCTTTCTTT
TRBJ2-3	NA	NA	TRBV25-1	CASSVTSTDTQYF	TGTGCCAGCAGTGTAACTAGCACAGATACGCAGTATTTT
TRBJ2-7	NA	NA	TRBV21-1	CASSKAGGLADSYEQYF	TGTGCCAGCAGCAAAGCGGGAGGGCTAGCGGACTCCTACGAGCAGTACTTC